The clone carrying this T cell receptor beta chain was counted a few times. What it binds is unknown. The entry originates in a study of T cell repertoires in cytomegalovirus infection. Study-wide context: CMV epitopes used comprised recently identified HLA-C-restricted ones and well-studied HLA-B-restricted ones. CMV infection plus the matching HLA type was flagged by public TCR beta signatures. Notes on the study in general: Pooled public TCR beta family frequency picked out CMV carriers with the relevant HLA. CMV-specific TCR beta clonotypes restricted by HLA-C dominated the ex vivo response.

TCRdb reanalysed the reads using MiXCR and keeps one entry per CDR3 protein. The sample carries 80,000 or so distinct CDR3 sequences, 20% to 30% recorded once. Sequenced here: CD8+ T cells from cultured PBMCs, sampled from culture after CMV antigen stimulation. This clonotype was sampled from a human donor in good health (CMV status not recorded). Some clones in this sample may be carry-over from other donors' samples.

CDR3 protein: CASNRRERTDEQYF. The DNA for the CDR3 is TGTGCCAGCAACCGGCGGGAGCGAACCGACGAGCAGTACTTC. The chain links TRBV9 to TRBJ2-7, with 7 bases matching TRBD2. CDR1 is SGDLS and CDR2 is YYNGEE in the germline V gene. The CDR3 consists of 14 residues. Unmatched junction bases numbered 11, after V lost 6 bases and J lost 5 bases.